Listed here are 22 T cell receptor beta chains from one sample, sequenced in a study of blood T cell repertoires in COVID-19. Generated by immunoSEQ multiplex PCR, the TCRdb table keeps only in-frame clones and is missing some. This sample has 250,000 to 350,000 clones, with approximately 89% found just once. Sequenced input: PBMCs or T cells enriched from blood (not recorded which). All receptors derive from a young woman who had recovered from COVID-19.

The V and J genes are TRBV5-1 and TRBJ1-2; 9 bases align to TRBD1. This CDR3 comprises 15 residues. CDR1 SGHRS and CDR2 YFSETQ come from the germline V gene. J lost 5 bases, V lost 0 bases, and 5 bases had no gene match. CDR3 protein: CASSLATGGDYGYTF. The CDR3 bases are TGCGCCAGCAGCTTGGCAACAGGGGGCGATTATGGCTACACCTTC.

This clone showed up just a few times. CDR3 DNA: TGCAGCGTTCGTCATCCAGTAATGAACACTGAAGCTTTCTTT. It encodes CSVRHPVMNTEAFF. V gene TRBV29-1 combines with J gene TRBJ1-1; D gene uncertain. V was shortened by 5 bases and J by 0 bases, with 13 bases between the two germline ends. The CDR3 length is 14 residues. In germline, CDR1 is SQVTM, CDR2 ANQGSEA.

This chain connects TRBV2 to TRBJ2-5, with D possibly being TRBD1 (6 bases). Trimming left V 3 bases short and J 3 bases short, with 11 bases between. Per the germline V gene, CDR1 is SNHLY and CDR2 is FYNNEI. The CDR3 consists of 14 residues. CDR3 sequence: CASSDLAGEETQYF. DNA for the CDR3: TGTGCCAGCAGTGACTTAGCAGGGGAAGAGACCCAGTACTTC.

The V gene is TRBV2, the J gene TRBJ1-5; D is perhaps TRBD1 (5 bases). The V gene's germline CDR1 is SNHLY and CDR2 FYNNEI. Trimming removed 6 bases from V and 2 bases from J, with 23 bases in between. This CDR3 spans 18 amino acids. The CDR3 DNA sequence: TGTGCCAGCAGACCGCCGGGACTTCTGGGGCCGGGCAATCAGCCCCAGCATTTT. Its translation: CASRPPGLLGPGNQPQHF.

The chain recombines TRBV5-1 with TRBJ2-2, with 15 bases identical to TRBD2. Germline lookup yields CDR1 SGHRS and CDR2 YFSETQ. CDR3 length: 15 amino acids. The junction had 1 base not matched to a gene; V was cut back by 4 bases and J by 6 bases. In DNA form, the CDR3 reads TGCGCCAGCAGCCGGACTAGCGGGGGGGCCGGGGAGCTGTTTTTT. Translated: CASSRTSGGAGELFF.

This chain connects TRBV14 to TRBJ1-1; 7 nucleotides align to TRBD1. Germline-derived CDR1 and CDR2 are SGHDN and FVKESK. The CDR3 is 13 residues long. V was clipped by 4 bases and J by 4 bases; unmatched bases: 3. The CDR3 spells CASSPPGGTEAFF. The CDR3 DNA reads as TGTGCCAGCAGCCCTCCAGGGGGCACTGAAGCTTTCTTT.

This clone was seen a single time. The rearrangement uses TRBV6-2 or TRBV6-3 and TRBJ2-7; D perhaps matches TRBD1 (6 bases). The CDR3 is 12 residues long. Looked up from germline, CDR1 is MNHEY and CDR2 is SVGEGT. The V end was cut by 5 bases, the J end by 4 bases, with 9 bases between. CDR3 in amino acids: CASSTDSYEQYF. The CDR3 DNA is TGTGCCAGCAGTACGGACAGTTACGAGCAGTACTTC.

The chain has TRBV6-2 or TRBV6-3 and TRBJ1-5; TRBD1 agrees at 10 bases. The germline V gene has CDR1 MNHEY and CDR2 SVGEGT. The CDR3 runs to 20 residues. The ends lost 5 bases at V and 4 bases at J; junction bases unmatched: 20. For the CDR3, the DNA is TGTGCCAGCAGTAATCCCGGGACAGGGGCGCTGGGGGTTCGAAATCAGCCCCAGCATTTT. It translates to CASSNPGTGALGVRNQPQHF.

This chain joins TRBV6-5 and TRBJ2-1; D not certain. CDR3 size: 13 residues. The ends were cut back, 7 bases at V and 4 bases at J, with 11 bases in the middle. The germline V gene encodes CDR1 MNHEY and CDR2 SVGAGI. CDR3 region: CASINLDYNEQFF. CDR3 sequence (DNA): TGTGCCAGCATAAACTTAGATTACAATGAGCAGTTCTTC.

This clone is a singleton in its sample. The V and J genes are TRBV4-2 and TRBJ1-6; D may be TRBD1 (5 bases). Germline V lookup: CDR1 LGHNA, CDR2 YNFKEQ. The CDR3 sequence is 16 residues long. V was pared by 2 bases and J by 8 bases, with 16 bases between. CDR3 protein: CASSQPGLADYSPLHF. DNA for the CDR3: TGTGCCAGCAGCCAACCAGGGTTGGCCGATTATTCACCCCTCCACTTT.

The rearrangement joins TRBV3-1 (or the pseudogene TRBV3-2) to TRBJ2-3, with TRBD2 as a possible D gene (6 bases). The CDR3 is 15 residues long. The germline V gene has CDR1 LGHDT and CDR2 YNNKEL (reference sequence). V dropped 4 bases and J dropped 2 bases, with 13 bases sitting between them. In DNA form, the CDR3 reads TGTGCCAGCAGCCTAGCGGCGACCTACACAGATACGCAGTATTTT. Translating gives CASSLAATYTDTQYF.

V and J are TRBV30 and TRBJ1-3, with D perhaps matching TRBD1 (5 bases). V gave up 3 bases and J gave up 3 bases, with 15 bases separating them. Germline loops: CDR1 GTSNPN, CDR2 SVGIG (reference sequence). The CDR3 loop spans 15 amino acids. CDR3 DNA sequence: TGTGCCTGGAGCAGAGACGGGGGAGGTGGAAACACCATATATTTT. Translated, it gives CAWSRDGGGGNTIYF.

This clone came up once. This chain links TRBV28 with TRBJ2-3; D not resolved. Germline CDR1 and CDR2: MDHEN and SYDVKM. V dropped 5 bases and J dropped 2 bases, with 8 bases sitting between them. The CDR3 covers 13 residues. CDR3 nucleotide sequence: TGTGCCAGCAGTCGAGAACCCACAGATACGCAGTATTTT. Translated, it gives CASSREPTDTQYF.

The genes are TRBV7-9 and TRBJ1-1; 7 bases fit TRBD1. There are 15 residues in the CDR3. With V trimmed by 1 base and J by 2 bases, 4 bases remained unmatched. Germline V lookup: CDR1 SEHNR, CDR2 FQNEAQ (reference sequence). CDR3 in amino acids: CASSLVGGGNTEAFF. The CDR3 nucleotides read TGTGCCAGCAGCTTAGTCGGAGGGGGCAACACTGAAGCTTTCTTT.

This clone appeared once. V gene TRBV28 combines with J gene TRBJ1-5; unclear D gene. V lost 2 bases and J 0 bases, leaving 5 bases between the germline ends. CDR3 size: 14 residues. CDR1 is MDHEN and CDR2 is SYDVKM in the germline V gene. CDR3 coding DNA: TGTGCCAGCAGTTTACGGGTTAGCAATCAGCCCCAGCATTTT. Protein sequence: CASSLRVSNQPQHF.

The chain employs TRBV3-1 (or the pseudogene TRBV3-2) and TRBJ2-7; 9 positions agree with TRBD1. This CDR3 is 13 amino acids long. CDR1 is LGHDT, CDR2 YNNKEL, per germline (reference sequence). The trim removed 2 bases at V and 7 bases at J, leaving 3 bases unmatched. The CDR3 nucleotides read TGTGCCAGCAGCCAACCGACAGGGGGGGAGCAGTACTTC. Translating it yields CASSQPTGGEQYF.

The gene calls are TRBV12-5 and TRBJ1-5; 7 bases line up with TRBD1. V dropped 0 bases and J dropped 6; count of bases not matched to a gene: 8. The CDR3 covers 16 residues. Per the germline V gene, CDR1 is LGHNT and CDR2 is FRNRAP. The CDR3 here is CASGLVTGQLAQPQHF. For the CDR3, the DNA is TGTGCTAGTGGTTTGGTAACGGGACAGCTCGCTCAGCCCCAGCATTTT.

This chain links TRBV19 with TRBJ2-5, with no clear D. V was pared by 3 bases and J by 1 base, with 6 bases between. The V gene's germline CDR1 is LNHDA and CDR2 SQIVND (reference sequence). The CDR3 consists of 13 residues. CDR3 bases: TGTGCCAGTAGTATTGAGTCCCAAGAGACCCAGTACTTC. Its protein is CASSIESQETQYF.

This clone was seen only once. DNA for the CDR3: TGCGCCAGCAGCCCGACAGGGGGCTCTGGAAACACCATATATTTT. Amino acids: CASSPTGGSGNTIYF. V gene TRBV4-1 combines with J gene TRBJ1-3; 9 bases match TRBD1. The V gene end was trimmed by 4 bases and the J gene end by 0 bases; junction bases not matched to a gene: 1. Germline CDR1 is MGHRA and CDR2 is YSYEKL. This CDR3 is built from 15 residues.

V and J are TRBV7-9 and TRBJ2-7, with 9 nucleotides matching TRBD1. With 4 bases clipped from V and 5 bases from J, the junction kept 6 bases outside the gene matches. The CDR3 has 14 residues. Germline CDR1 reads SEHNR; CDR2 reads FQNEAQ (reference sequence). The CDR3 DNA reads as TGTGCCAGCAGCTCTGGGACAGGGAACCACGAGCAGTACTTC. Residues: CASSSGTGNHEQYF. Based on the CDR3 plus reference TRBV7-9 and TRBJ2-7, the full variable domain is DTGVSQNPRHKITKRGQNVTFRCDPISEHNRLYWYRQTLGQGPEFLTYFQNEAQLEKSRLLSDRFSAERPKGSFSTLEIQRTEQGDSAMYLCASSSGTGNHEQYFGPGTRLTVT.

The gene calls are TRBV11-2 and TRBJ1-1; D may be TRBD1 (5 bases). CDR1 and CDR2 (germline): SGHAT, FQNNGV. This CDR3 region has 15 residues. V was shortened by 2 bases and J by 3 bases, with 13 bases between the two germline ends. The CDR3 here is CASSLSGGLDTEAFF. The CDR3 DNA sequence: TGTGCCAGCAGCTTATCCGGGGGATTAGACACTGAAGCTTTCTTT.

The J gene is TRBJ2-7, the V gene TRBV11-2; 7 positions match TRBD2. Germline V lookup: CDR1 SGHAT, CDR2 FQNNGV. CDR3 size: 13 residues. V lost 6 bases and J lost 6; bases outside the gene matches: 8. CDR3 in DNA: TGTGCCAGCAGAAACCTCGGGGGGTCCGAGCAGTACTTC. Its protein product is CASRNLGGSEQYF.